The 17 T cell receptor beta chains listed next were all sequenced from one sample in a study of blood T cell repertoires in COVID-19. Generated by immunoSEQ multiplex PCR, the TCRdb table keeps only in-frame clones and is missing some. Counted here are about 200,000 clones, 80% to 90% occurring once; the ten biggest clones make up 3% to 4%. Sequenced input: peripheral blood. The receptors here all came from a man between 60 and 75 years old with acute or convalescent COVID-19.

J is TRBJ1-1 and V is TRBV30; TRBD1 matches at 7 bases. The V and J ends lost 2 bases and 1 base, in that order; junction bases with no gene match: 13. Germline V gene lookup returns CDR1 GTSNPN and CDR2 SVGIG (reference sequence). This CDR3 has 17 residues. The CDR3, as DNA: TGTGCCTGGAGTTCAAAACAAACGGGACAGACGAACACTGAAGCTTTCTTT. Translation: CAWSSKQTGQTNTEAFF.

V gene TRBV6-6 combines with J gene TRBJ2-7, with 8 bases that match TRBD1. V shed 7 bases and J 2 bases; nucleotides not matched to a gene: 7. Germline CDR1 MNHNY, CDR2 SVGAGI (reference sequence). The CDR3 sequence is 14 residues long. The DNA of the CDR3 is TGTGCCAGCATACACCCGGACAGGGCCTACGAGCAGTACTTC. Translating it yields CASIHPDRAYEQYF.

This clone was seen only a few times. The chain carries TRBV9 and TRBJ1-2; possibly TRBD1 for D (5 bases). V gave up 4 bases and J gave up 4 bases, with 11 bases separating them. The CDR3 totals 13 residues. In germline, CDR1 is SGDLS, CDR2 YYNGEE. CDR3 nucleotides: TGTGCCAGCAGCCATGGACAACCCTATGGCTACACCTTC. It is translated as CASSHGQPYGYTF.

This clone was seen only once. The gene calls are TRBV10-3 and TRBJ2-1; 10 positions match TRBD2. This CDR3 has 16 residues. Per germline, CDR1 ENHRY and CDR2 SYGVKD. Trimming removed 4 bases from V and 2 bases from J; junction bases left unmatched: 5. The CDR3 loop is CAISVTSGRAYNEQFF. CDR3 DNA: TGTGCCATCAGTGTGACAAGCGGGAGGGCCTACAATGAGCAGTTCTTC.

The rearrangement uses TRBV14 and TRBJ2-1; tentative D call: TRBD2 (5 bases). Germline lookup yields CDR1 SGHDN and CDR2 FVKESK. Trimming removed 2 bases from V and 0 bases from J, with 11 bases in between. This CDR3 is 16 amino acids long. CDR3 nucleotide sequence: TGTGCCAGCAGCCAATATCCGGGGAGCTCCTACAATGAGCAGTTCTTC. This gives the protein CASSQYPGSSYNEQFF.

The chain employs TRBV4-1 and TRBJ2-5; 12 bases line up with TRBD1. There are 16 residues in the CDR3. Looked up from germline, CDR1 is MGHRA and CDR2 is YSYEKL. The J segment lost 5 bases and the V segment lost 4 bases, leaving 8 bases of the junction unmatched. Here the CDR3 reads CASSRGDRGQRETQYF. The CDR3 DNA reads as TGCGCCAGCAGCCGGGGGGACAGGGGGCAAAGGGAGACCCAGTACTTC.

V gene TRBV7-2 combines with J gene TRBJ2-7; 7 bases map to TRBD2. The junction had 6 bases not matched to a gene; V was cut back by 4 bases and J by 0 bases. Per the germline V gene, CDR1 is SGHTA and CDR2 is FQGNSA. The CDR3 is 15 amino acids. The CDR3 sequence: CASSSTRTSSYEQYF. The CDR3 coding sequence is TGTGCCAGCAGCTCCACTCGGACTAGCTCCTACGAGCAGTACTTC.

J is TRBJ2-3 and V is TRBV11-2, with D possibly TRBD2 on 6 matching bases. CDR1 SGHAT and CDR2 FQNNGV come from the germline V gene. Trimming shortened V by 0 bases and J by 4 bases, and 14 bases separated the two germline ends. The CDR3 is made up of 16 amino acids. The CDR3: CASSLDVAAGSDTQYF. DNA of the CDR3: TGTGCCAGCAGCTTAGATGTGGCGGCGGGGTCAGATACGCAGTATTTT.

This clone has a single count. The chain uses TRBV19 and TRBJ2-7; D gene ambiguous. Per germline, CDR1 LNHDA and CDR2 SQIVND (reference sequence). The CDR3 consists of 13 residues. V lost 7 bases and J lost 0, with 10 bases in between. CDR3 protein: CASKSTDSYEQYF. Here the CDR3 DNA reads TGTGCCAGTAAATCTACAGACTCCTACGAGCAGTACTTC.

CDR3 residues: CASSSRQGMGNQPQHF. DNA for the CDR3: TGTGCCAGCAGTTCACGACAGGGGATGGGAAATCAGCCCCAGCATTTT. The chain employs TRBV6-5 and TRBJ1-5, with 8 nucleotides matching TRBD1. Germline lookup yields CDR1 MNHEY and CDR2 SVGAGI. V was clipped by 4 bases and J by 4 bases; unmatched bases: 9. The length of the CDR3 is 16 residues.

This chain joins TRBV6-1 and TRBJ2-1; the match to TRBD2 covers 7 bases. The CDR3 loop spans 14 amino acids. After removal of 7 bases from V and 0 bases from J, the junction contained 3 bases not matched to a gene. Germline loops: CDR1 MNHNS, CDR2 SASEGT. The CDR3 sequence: CASNGGSSYNEQFF. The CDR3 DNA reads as TGTGCCAGCAACGGGGGGAGCTCCTACAATGAGCAGTTCTTC.

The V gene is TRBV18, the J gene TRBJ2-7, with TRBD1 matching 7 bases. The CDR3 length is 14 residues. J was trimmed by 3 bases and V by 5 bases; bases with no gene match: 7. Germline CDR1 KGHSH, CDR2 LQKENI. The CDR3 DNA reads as TGTGCCAGCTCATCCCGGGACAGAGTCTACGAGCAGTACTTC. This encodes CASSSRDRVYEQYF. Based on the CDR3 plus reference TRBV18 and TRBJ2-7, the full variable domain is NAGVMQNPRHLVRRRGQEARLRCSPMKGHSHVYWYRQLPEEGLKFMVYLQKENIIDESGMPKERFSAEFPKEGPSILRIQQVVRGDSAAYFCASSSRDRVYEQYFGPGTRLTVT.

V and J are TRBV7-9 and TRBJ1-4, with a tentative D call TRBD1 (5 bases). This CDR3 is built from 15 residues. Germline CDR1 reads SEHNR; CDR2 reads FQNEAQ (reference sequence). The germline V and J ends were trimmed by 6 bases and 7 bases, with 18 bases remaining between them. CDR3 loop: CASSPGVIGIEKLFF. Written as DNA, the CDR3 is TGTGCCAGCAGTCCGGGGGTGATAGGGATTGAAAAACTGTTTTTT. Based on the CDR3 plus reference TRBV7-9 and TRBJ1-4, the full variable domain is DTGVSQNPRHKITKRGQNVTFRCDPISEHNRLYWYRQTLGQGPEFLTYFQNEAQLEKSRLLSDRFSAERPKGSFSTLEIQRTEQGDSAMYLCASSPGVIGIEKLFFGSGTQLSVL.

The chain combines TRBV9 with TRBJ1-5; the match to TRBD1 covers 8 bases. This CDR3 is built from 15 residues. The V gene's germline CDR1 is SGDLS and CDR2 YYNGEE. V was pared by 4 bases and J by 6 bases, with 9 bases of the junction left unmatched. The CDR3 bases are TGTGCCAGCAGCACGGACAGGGATGCGGGTCAGCCCCAGCATTTT. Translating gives CASSTDRDAGQPQHF.

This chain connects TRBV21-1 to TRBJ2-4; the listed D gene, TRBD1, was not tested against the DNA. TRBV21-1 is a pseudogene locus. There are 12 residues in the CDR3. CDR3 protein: CASGDTKNIQYF. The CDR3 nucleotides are TGTGCCAGCGGGGACACTAAAAACATTCAGTACTTC.

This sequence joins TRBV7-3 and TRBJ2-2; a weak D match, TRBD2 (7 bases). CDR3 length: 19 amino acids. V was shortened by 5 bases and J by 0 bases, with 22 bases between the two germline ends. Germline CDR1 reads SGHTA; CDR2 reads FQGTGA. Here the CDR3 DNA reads TGTGCCAGCAGCCATAAAGGAGGGGGGCTAGCGGCGAACACCGGGGAGCTGTTTTTT. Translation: CASSHKGGGLAANTGELFF.

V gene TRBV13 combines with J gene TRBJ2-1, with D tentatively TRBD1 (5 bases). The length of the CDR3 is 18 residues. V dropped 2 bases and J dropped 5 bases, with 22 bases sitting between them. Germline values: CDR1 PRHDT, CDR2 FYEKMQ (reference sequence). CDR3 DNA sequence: TGTGCCAGCAGCTTAATGGGCAGGGTCCCCCCCCTGGACAATGAGCAGTTCTTC. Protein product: CASSLMGRVPPLDNEQFF.